In this sample, the clone carrying this T cell receptor beta chain turned up many times. No antigen is known for it. This entry belongs to a study of read filtering for tumor transcriptome and immune sequencing. Overall study: R-ISS stage counts were eight or nine for I, 15 to 20 for II, six or seven for III. After DNase treatment, RNA was made into whole-transcriptome libraries. IR-seq gave about 3.5 to 10.27 million TCR reads per sample; RNA-seq gave roughly 75 to 1,300.

General study findings and limits: Even smaller IR-seq throughput identified most shared clonotypes.

V was pared by 8 bases and J by 5 bases, with 4 bases of the junction left unmatched. CDR1 is KGHSH, CDR2 LQKENI, per germline. The CDR3 has 13 residues. This library used about 400 ng RNA and molecular barcoded adaptors spanning alpha/delta and beta/gamma chains. TCRdb re-derived calls from the reads in MiXCR, one entry per CDR3 protein. The table includes some 130,000 distinct CDR3 sequences, 10% to 15% detected once. The origin of this receptor is a donor aged 40 or over with multiple myeloma. Sequences were obtained from a population of CD138-negative cells sorted from bone marrow. The V gene is TRBV18, the J gene TRBJ2-1, with 9 bases lining up with TRBD1. The CDR3 reads CASGQGTNNEQFF. CDR3 bases: TGTGCCAGCGGACAGGGGACTAACAATGAGCAGTTCTTC. Full variable domain (rest looked up from reference TRBV18 and TRBJ2-1): NAGVMQNPRHLVRRRGQEARLRCSPMKGHSHVYWYRQLPEEGLKFMVYLQKENIIDESGMPKERFSAEFPKEGPSILRIQQVVRGDSAAYFCASGQGTNNEQFFGPGTRLTVL.